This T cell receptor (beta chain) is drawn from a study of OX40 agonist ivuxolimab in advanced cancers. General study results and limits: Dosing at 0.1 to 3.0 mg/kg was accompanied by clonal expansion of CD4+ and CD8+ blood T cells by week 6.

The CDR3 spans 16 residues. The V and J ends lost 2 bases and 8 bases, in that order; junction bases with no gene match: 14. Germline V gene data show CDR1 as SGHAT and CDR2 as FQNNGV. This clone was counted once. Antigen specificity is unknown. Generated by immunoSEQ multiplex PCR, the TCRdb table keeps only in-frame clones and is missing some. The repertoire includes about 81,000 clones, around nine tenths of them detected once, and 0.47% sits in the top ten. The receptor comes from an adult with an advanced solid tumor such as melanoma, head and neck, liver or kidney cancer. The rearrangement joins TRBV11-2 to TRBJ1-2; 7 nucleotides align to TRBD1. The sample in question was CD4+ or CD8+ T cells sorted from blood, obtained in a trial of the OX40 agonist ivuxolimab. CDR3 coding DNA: TGTGCCAGCAGCTTATCCCGGGCACAGGGGATGGGAGGCTACACCTTC. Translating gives CASSLSRAQGMGGYTF.